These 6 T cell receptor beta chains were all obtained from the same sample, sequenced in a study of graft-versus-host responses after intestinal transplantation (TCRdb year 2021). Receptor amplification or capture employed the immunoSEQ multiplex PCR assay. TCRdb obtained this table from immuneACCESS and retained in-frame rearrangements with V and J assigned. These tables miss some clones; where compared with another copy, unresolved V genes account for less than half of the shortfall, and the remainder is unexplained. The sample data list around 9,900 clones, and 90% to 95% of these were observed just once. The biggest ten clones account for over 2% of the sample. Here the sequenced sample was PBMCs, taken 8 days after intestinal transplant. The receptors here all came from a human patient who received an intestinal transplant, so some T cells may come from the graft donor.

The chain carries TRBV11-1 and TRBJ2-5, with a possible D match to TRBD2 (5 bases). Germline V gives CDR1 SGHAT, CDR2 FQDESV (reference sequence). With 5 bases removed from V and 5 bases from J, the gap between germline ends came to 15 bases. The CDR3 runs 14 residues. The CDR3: CASSPRWEFETQYF. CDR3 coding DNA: TGTGCCAGCAGCCCCCGCTGGGAGTTTGAGACCCAGTACTTC.

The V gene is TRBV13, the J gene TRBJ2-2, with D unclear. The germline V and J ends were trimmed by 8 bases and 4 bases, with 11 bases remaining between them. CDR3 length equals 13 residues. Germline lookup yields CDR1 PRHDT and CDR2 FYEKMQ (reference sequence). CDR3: CASGEGATGELFF. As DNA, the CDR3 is TGTGCCAGCGGGGAAGGTGCCACCGGGGAGCTGTTTTTT.

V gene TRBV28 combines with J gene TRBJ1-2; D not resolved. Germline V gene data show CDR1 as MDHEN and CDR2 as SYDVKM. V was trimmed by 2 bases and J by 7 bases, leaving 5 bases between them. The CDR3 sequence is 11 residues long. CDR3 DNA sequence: TGTGCCAGCAGTTTACGCAGTGGCTACACCTTC. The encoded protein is CASSLRSGYTF.

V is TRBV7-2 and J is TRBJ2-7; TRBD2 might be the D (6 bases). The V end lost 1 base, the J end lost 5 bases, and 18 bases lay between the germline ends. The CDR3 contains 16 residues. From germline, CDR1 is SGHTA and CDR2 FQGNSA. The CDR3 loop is CASSLGSETRIHEQYF. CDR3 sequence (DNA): TGTGCCAGCAGCTTAGGTTCCGAGACTAGGATCCACGAGCAGTACTTC.

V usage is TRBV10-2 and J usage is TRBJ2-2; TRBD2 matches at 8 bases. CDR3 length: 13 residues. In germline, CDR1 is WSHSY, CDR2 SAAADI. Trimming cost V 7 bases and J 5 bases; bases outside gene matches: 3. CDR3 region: CASTSGPTGELFF. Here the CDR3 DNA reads TGCGCCAGCACTAGCGGGCCAACCGGGGAGCTGTTTTTT.

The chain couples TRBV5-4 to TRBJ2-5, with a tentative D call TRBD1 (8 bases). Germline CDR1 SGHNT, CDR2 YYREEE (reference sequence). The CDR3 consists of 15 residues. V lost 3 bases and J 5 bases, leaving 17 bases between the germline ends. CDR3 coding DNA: TGTGCCAGCAGCTGGCTGGACAGGGAGGGCGAGACCCAGTACTTC. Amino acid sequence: CASSWLDREGETQYF. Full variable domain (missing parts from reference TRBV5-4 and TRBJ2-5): ETGVTQSPTHLIKTRGQQVTLRCSSQSGHNTVSWYQQALGQGPQFIFQYYREEENGRGNFPPRFSGLQFPNYSSELNVNALELDDSALYLCASSWLDREGETQYFGPGTRLLVL.